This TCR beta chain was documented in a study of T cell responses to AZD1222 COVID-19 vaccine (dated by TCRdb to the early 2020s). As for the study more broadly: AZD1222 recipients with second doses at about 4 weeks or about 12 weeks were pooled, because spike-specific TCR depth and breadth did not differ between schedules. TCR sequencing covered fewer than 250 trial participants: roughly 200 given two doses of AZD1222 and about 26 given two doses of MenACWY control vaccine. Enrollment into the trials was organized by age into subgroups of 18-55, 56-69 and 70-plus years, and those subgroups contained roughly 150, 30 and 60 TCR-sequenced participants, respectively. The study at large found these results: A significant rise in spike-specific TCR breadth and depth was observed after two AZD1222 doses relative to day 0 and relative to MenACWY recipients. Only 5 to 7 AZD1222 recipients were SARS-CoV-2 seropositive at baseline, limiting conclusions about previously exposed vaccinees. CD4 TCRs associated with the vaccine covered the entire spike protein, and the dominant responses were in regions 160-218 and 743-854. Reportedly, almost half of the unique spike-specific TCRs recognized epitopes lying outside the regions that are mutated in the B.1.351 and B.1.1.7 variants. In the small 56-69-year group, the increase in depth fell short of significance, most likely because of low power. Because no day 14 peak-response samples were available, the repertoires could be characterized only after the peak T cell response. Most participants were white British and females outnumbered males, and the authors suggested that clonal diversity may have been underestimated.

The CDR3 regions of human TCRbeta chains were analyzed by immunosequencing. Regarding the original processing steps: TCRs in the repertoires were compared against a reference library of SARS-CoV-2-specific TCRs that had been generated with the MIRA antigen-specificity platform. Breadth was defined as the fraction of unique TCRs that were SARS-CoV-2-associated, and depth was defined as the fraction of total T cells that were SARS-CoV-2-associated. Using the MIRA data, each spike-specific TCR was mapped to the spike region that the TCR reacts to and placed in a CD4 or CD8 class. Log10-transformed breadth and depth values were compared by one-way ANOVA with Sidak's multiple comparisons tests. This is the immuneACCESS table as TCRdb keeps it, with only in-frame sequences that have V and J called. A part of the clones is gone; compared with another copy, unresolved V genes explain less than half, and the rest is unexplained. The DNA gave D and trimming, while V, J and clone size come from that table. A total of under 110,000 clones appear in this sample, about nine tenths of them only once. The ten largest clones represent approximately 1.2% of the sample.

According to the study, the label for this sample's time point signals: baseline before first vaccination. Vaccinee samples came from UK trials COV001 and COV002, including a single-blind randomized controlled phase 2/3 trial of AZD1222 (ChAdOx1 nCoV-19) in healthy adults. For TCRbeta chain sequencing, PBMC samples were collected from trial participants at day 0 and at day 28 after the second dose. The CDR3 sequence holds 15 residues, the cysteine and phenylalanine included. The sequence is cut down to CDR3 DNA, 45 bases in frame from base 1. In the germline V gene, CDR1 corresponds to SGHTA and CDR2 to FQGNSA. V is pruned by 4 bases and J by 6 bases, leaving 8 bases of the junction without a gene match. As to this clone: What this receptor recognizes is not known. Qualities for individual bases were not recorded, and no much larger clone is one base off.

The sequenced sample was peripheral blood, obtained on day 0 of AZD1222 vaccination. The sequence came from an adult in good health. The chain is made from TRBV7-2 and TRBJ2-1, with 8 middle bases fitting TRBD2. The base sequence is TGTGCCAGCAGCTCGGGACTAGAGTCGGCCAATGAGCAGTTCTTC. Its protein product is CASSSGLESANEQFF.